This T cell receptor beta chain was obtained from a study of cytomegalovirus exposure and HLA in healthy donors. Study context: Per a later analysis, the roughly 690 first-cohort and 120 validation repertoires shared one platform. Findings and caveats of the study: Reported results showed that the classifier diagnosed cytomegalovirus status with high specificity and sensitivity.

The CDR3 is 14 residues long. CDR1 LNHDA and CDR2 SQIVND come from the germline V gene (reference sequence). The junction had 6 bases not matched to a gene; V was cut back by 7 bases and J by 2 bases. The protocol was immunoSEQ multiplex PCR, while the TCRdb copy is restricted to in-frame clones and leaves out a portion. The table includes tens of thousands of clones, 85% to 95% detected once. As for this clone: Its target is unknown.

The TCR originated in a woman aged 18-30 years in good health and CMV-seropositive. The sample was PBMCs. This chain joins TRBV19 and TRBJ2-7, with 9 bases lining up with TRBD1. The CDR3 DNA is TGTGCCAGTAAATTGGGACAGGGAACCTACGAGCAGTACTTC. Its translation: CASKLGQGTYEQYF.